These 14 T cell receptor beta chains came from one sample sequenced in a study of T cell responses to AZD1222 COVID-19 vaccine. The method was immunoSEQ multiplex PCR; TCRdb's version includes in-frame clones alone and lacks a portion of them. The sample holds about 130,000 clones, 85% to 95% seen once. The starting material was peripheral blood, obtained on day 0 of AZD1222 vaccination. Receptors were obtained from an adult in good health.

This clone was detected only once. This sequence joins TRBV5-1 and TRBJ1-4; D possibly corresponds to TRBD1 (5 bases). CDR1 is SGHRS and CDR2 is YFSETQ in the germline V gene. The CDR3 consists of 15 residues. V was shortened by 4 bases and J by 7 bases, with 17 bases between the two germline ends. CDR3 nucleotide sequence: TGCGCCAGCAGCCGGAGGGGCGGCGGGTCTGAAAAACTGTTTTTT. Translating gives CASSRRGGGSEKLFF. The whole variable domain, remainder taken from reference TRBV5-1 and TRBJ1-4, is KAGVTQTPRYLIKTRGQQVTLSCSPISGHRSVSWYQQTPGQGLQFLFEYFSETQRNKGNFPGRFSGRQFSNSRSEMNVSTLELGDSALYLCASSRRGGGSEKLFFGSGTQLSVL.

This chain uses TRBV5-6 with TRBJ1-3; no firm D call. The CDR3 extends over 14 amino acids. The V and J ends lost 4 bases and 4 bases respectively, with 12 bases between them. In germline, CDR1 is SGHDT, CDR2 YYEEEE. Written as DNA, the CDR3 is TGTGCCAGCAGCCAACTCGAGCAGGGAAACACCATATATTTT. Translated: CASSQLEQGNTIYF.

V usage is TRBV19 and J usage is TRBJ2-2, with no clear D. Germline V gives CDR1 LNHDA, CDR2 SQIVND (reference sequence). The CDR3 totals 13 residues. The germline V and J ends were trimmed by 6 bases and 2 bases, with 7 bases remaining between them. CDR3 sequence: CASRLGNTGELFF. CDR3 coding DNA: TGTGCCAGTAGGTTGGGTAACACCGGGGAGCTGTTTTTT.

The V call is TRBV18, the J call TRBJ2-7; 8 nucleotides align to TRBD2. Germline V CDR1 and CDR2: KGHSH, LQKENI. Trimming took 6 bases from V and 2 from J; bases not matched to a gene: 6. The length of the CDR3 is 14 residues. DNA for the CDR3: TGTGCCAGCTCGCGAGCGGGAGTCCCCTACGAGCAGTACTTC. Encoded protein: CASSRAGVPYEQYF.

This clone occurred once. This sequence joins TRBV19 and TRBJ2-7, with no clear D. The germline gives CDR1 LNHDA, CDR2 SQIVND (reference sequence). CDR3 size: 14 residues. The germline V and J ends were trimmed by 6 bases and 3 bases, with 15 bases remaining between them. The CDR3 reads CASSPGQRLYEQYF. The CDR3, as DNA: TGTGCCAGTAGCCCTGGGCAGAGACTCTACGAGCAGTACTTC.

This chain links TRBV28 with TRBJ1-3, with D hard to call. The CDR3 is 16 residues long. The V and J ends lost 4 bases and 0 bases respectively, with 13 bases between them. Germline V CDR1 and CDR2: MDHEN, SYDVKM. This CDR3 is CASSSPEAASGNTIYF. The CDR3 nucleotides read TGTGCCAGCAGTTCCCCCGAGGCAGCCTCTGGAAACACCATATATTTT.

The J gene is TRBJ2-3, the V gene TRBV19, with 8 bases that match TRBD2. The CDR3 totals 15 residues. The J segment lost 6 bases and the V segment lost 7 bases, leaving 12 bases of the junction unmatched. Looked up from germline, CDR1 is LNHDA and CDR2 is SQIVND (reference sequence). The CDR3 coding sequence is TGTGCCAGTAACCCCACAAGCGGGAGAGGGGATACGCAGTATTTT. Its protein product is CASNPTSGRGDTQYF.

This chain uses TRBV5-1 with TRBJ2-1; D is unresolved. The CDR3 runs to 12 residues. Germline lookup yields CDR1 SGHRS and CDR2 YFSETQ. Trimming removed 1 base at V and 7 bases at J, with 6 bases between. CDR3 nucleotide sequence: TGCGCCAGCAGCTTGCATGATAATGAGCAGTTCTTC. It translates to CASSLHDNEQFF.

V usage is TRBV27 and J usage is TRBJ1-6, with no clear D. There are 15 residues in the CDR3. The V end lost 3 bases, the J end lost 6 bases, and 12 bases lay between the germline ends. CDR1 MNHEY and CDR2 SMNVEV come from the germline V gene (reference sequence). In DNA, the CDR3 is TGTGCCAGCAGTTTTTTAACGGCGGGTAATTCACCCCTCCACTTT. Residues: CASSFLTAGNSPLHF.

The rearrangement joins TRBV2 to TRBJ1-2; D possibly corresponds to TRBD1 (5 bases). Trimming cost V 0 bases and J 9 bases, with 14 bases left between them. The V gene's germline CDR1 is SNHLY and CDR2 FYNNEI. The CDR3 extends over 14 amino acids. The CDR3 sequence: CASSEALRGGRYTF. CDR3 coding DNA: TGTGCCAGCAGTGAAGCGCTTCGGGGGGGACGCTACACCTTC.

V usage is TRBV19 and J usage is TRBJ2-2, with D unclear. Germline CDR1 is LNHDA and CDR2 is SQIVND (reference sequence). The CDR3 is 13 residues long. V was shortened by 2 bases and J by 6 bases, with 7 bases between the two germline ends. DNA for the CDR3: TGTGCCAGTAGTATATATGACGCCGGGGAGCTGTTTTTT. Its protein is CASSIYDAGELFF.

The J gene is TRBJ2-5, the V gene TRBV7-9; D remains unclear. The V gene lost 5 bases and the J gene lost 1 base, with 11 bases spanning the gap. From germline, CDR1 is SEHNR and CDR2 FQNEAQ (reference sequence). The CDR3 is 14 amino acids. CDR3 nucleotide sequence: TGTGCCAGCAGCCCAAGACGTATCCAAGAGACCCAGTACTTC. Protein product: CASSPRRIQETQYF. The whole variable domain, filled in from reference TRBV7-9 and TRBJ2-5, reads DTGVSQNPRHKITKRGQNVTFRCDPISEHNRLYWYRQTLGQGPEFLTYFQNEAQLEKSRLLSDRFSAERPKGSFSTLEIQRTEQGDSAMYLCASSPRRIQETQYFGPGTRLLVL.

The chain links TRBV11-1 to TRBJ2-7; D not resolved. CDR1 and CDR2 (germline): SGHAT, FQDESV (reference sequence). V gave up 0 bases and J gave up 5 bases, with 8 bases separating them. This CDR3 region has 13 residues. The CDR3 reads CASSLAVVHEQYF. CDR3 nucleotides: TGTGCCAGCAGCTTAGCTGTAGTGCACGAGCAGTACTTC.

The chain joins TRBV30 to TRBJ2-5, with 10 nucleotides matching TRBD1. Germline V gives CDR1 GTSNPN, CDR2 SVGIG (reference sequence). The J segment lost 0 bases and the V segment lost 0 bases, leaving 4 bases of the junction unmatched. CDR3 length: 16 residues. CDR3 sequence: CAWSVWDRGDQETQYF. CDR3 in DNA: TGTGCCTGGAGTGTTTGGGACAGGGGAGACCAAGAGACCCAGTACTTC. Combining the CDR3 with reference TRBV30 and TRBJ2-5 gives the whole variable domain SQTIHQWPATLVQPVGSPLSLECTVEGTSNPNLYWYRQAAGRGLQLLFYSVGIGQISSEVPQNLSASRPQDRQFILSSKKLLLSDSGFYLCAWSVWDRGDQETQYFGPGTRLLVL.